This entry lists 4 T cell receptor beta chains sequenced from one sample in a study of cytotoxic CD8 clonotypes in ibrutinib-treated CLL. Libraries were prepared by immunoSEQ multiplex PCR; TCRdb keeps only in-frame clonotypes and omits some of them. The sample lists 65,000 to 80,000 clones, roughly 80% seen once, with about 39% in the top ten. The source material was PBMCs, sampled after 24 months of ibrutinib treatment. Every receptor here comes from a human donor with chronic lymphocytic leukemia.

This clone is medium-sized (0.01 to 0.1%) in the sample. The gene calls are TRBV9 and TRBJ2-7; D might be TRBD2 (5 bases). The V end lost 0 bases, the J end lost 3 bases, and 10 bases lay between the germline ends. There are 14 residues in the CDR3. Germline V gene sequence: CDR1 SGDLS, CDR2 YYNGEE. DNA of the CDR3: TGTGCCAGCAGCGTAGCCCCAGCGGACTACGAGCAGTACTTC. This sequence encodes CASSVAPADYEQYF.

This clone was seen a handful of times. The rearrangement links TRBV18 to TRBJ2-5; TRBD1 aligns across 8 bases. CDR3 length equals 13 residues. Germline-derived CDR1 and CDR2 are KGHSH and LQKENI. The trim removed 5 bases at V and 4 bases at J, leaving 3 bases unmatched. CDR3 in amino acids: CASSIDRGETQYF. DNA for the CDR3: TGTGCCAGCTCAATCGACAGGGGAGAGACCCAGTACTTC.

CDR3 in amino acids: CAISQDGLAVGWQYF. CDR3 in DNA: TGTGCCATCAGTCAAGATGGACTAGCGGTAGGATGGCAGTACTTC. The rearrangement links TRBV10-3 to TRBJ2-7, with 10 positions matching TRBD2. V shed 5 bases, J shed 9 bases, and the junction held 13 bases outside the gene matches. CDR1 ENHRY and CDR2 SYGVKD come from the germline V gene. CDR3 length: 15 residues.

The chain couples TRBV19 to TRBJ2-3, with D possibly TRBD2 on 6 matching bases. V lost 5 bases and J 4 bases, leaving 13 bases between the germline ends. The CDR3 runs to 14 residues. Germline V gene lookup returns CDR1 LNHDA and CDR2 SQIVND (reference sequence). CDR3 protein: CASSGGLFPDTQYF. The CDR3 DNA sequence: TGTGCCAGTAGTGGGGGACTCTTCCCAGATACGCAGTATTTT.